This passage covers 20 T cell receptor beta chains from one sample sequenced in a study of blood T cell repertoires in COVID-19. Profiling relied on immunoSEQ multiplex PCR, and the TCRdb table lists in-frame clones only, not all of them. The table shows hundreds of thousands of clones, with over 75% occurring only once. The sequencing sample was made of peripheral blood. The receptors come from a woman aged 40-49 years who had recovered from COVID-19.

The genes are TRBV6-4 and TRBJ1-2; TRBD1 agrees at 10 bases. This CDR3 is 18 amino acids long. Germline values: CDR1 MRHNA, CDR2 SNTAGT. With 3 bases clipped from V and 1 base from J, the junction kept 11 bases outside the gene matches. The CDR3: CASSEPWPGQGLNYGYTF. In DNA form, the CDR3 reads TGTGCCAGCAGTGAACCTTGGCCGGGACAGGGGCTTAACTATGGCTACACCTTC.

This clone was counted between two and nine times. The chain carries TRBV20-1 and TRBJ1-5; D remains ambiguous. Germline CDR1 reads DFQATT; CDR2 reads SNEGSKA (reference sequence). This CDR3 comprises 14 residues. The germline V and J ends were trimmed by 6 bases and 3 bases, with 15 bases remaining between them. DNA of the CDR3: TGCAGTGCCAGTTCGGAGCACTTCAATCAGCCCCAGCATTTT. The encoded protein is CSASSEHFNQPQHF.

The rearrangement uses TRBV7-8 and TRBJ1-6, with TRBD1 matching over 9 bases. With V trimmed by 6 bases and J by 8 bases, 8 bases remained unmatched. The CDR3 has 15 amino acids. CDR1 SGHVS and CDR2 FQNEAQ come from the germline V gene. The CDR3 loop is CASSRQGEVYSPLHF. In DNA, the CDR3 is TGTGCCAGCAGTCGACAGGGGGAGGTGTATTCACCCCTCCACTTT.

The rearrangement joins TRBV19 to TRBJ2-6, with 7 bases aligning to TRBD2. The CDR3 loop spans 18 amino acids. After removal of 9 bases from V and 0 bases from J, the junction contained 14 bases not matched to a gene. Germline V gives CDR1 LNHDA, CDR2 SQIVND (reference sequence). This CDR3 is CASIPGRTGYSGANVLTF. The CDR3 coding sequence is TGTGCCAGCATCCCCGGGAGGACGGGGTACTCTGGGGCCAACGTCCTGACTTTC. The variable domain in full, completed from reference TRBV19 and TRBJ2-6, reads DGGITQSPKYLFRKEGQNVTLSCEQNLNHDAMYWYRQDPGQGLRLIYYSQIVNDFQKGDIAEGYSVSREKKESFPLTVTSAQKNPTAFYLCASIPGRTGYSGANVLTFGAGSRLTVL.

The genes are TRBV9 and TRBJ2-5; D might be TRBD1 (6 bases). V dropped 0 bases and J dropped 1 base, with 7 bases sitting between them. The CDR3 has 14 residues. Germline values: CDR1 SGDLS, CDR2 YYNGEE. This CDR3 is CASSVGTAQETQYF. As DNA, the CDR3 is TGTGCCAGCAGCGTAGGGACAGCCCAAGAGACCCAGTACTTC.

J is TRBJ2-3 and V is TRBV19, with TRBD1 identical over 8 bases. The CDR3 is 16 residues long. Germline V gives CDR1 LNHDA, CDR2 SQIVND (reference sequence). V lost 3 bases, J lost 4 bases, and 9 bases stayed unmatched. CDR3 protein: CASSIVQGDVSDTQYF. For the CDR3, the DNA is TGTGCCAGTAGTATTGTACAGGGGGATGTTTCAGATACGCAGTATTTT.

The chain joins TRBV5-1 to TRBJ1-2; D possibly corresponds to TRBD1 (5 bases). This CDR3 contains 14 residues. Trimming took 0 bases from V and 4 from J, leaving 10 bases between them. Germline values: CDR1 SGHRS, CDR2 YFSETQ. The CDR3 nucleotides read TGCGCCAGCAGCTTGGAAGGGGCAAGCTATGGCTACACCTTC. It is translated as CASSLEGASYGYTF.

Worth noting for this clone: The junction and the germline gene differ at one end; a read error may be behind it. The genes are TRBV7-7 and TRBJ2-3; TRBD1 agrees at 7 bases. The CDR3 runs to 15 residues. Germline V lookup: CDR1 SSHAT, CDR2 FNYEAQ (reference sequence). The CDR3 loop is CASSLGGSLTDTQYF. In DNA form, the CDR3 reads TGTGCTAGCAGCTTAGGGGGCTCTCTCACAGATACGCAGTATTTT.

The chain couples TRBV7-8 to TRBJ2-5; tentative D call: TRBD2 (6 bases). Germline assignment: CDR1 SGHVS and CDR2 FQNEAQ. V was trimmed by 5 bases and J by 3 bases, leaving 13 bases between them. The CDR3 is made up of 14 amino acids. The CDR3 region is CASSNSGAKETQYF. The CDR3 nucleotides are TGTGCCAGCAGCAACTCGGGAGCGAAAGAGACCCAGTACTTC.

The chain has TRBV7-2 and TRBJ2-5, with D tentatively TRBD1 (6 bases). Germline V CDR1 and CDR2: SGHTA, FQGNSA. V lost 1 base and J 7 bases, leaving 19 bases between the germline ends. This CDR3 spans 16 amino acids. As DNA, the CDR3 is TGTGCCAGCAGCTTAGAACAACAGACAGGCACTCGGACCCAGTACTTC. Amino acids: CASSLEQQTGTRTQYF. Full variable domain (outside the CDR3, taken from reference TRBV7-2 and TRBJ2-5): GAGVSQSPSNKVTEKGKDVELRCDPISGHTALYWYRQSLGQGLEFLIYFQGNSAPDKSGLPSDRFSAERTGGSVSTLTIQRTQQEDSAVYLCASSLEQQTGTRTQYFGPGTRLLVL.

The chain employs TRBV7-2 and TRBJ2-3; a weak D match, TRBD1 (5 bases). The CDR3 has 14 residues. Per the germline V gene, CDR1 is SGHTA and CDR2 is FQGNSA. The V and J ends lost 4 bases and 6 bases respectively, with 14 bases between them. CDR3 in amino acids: CASSSKRGWDTQYF. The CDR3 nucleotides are TGTGCCAGCAGCTCGAAAAGGGGTTGGGATACGCAGTATTTT.

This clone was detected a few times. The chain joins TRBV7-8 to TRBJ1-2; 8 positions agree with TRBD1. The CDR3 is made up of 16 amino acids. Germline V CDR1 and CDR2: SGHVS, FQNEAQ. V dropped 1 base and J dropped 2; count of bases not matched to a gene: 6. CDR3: CASSLGLTGENYGYTF. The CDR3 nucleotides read TGTGCCAGCAGCTTAGGATTGACAGGGGAGAACTATGGCTACACCTTC. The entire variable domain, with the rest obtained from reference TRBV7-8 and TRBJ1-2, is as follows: GAGVSQSPRYKVAKRGQDVALRCDPISGHVSLFWYQQALGQGPEFLTYFQNEAQLDKSGLPSDRFFAERPEGSVSTLKIQRTQQEDSAVYLCASSLGLTGENYGYTFGSGTRLTVV.

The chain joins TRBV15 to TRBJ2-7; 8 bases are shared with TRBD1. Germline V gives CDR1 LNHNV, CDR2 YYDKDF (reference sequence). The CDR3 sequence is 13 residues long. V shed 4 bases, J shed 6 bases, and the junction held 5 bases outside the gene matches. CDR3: CATSKGQALEQYF. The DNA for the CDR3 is TGTGCCACCAGCAAGGGACAGGCCCTCGAGCAGTACTTC.

This chain's CDR3 is CAWSRGRGGNSPLHF. The DNA for the CDR3 is TGTGCCTGGAGCAGAGGACGGGGGGGGAATTCACCCCTCCACTTT. This chain joins TRBV30 and TRBJ1-6; tentative D call: TRBD1 (5 bases). Looked up from germline, CDR1 is GTSNPN and CDR2 is SVGIG (reference sequence). Trimming pared 3 bases from V and 7 bases from J, leaving 16 bases between. The CDR3 is 15 amino acids.

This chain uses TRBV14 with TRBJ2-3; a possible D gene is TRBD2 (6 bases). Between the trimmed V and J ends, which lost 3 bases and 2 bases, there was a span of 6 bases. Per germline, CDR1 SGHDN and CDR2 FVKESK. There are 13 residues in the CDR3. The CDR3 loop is CASSQRDTDTQYF. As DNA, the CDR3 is TGTGCCAGCAGCCAGCGGGACACAGATACGCAGTATTTT.

In DNA, the CDR3 is TGCAGCGTAAGGAAAACAGGGCAGCCCTACAATGAGCAGTTCTTC. Its translation is CSVRKTGQPYNEQFF. The chain has TRBV29-1 and TRBJ2-1; a possible D gene is TRBD1 (6 bases). Per germline, CDR1 SQVTM and CDR2 ANQGSEA. This CDR3 has 15 residues. Trimming took 6 bases from V and 2 from J, leaving 17 bases between them.

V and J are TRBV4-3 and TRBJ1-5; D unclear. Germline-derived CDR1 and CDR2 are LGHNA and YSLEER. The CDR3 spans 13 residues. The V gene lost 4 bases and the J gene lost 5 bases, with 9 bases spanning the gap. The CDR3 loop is CASSPGRDQPQHF. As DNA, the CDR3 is TGCGCCAGCAGCCCTGGTCGGGATCAGCCCCAGCATTTT.

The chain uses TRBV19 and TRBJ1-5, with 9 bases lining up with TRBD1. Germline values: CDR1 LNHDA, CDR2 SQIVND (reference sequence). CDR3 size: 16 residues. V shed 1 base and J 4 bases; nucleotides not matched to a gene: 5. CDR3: CASSIVGGQGNQPQHF. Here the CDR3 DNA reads TGTGCCAGTAGTATAGTGGGGGGACAGGGTAATCAGCCCCAGCATTTT. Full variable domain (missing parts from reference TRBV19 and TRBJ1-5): DGGITQSPKYLFRKEGQNVTLSCEQNLNHDAMYWYRQDPGQGLRLIYYSQIVNDFQKGDIAEGYSVSREKKESFPLTVTSAQKNPTAFYLCASSIVGGQGNQPQHFGDGTRLSIL.

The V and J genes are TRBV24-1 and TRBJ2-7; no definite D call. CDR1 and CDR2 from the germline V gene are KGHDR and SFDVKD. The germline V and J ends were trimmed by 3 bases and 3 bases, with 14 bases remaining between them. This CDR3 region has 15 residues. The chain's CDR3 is CATSDGQNTGYEQYF. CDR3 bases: TGTGCCACCAGTGATGGCCAGAATACGGGCTACGAGCAGTACTTC.

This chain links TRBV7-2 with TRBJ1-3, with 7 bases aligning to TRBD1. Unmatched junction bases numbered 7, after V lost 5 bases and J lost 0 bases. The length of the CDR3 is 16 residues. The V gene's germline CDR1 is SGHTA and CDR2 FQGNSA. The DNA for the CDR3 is TGTGCCAGCAGCAGCCGGACAGGCGGCTCTGGAAACACCATATATTTT. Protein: CASSSRTGGSGNTIYF.